These T cell receptor beta chains were read from a single sample in a study of chemoradiotherapy in HPV16-positive cancers. TCRdb keeps only in-frame clones here, not all; method: immunoSEQ multiplex PCR. Among around 20,000 clones listed, about two thirds were seen once. Sampling was performed from a patient who underwent chemoradiotherapy. Receptors were obtained from a human donor with HPV-associated anogenital cancer. Both conserved end residues are part of each CDR3. The D gene is left open where the match is weak. Size values are once, few and many counts, or a class for expanded clones, and some rows have none.

V: TRBV18; size: -; J: TRBJ1-6; D: -; DNA: TGTGCCAGCTCACTTGGCACTTCACCCCTCCACTTT; CDR3: CASSLGTSPLHF
V: TRBV11-2; size: few; J: TRBJ2-2; D: -; DNA: TGTGCCAGCAGCTTAGTGGGGGCCGGGGAGCTGTTTTTT; CDR3: CASSLVGAGELFF
V: TRBV5-6; size: -; J: TRBJ1-5; D: -; DNA: TGTGCCAGCAGCTCCCGGGCACAAGGGCCTCAGCCCCAGCATTTT; CDR3: CASSSRAQGPQPQHF
V: TRBV5-1; size: -; J: TRBJ1-2; D: TRBD1; DNA: TGCGCCAGCACCAGGGACAGTAACTATGGCTACACCTTC; CDR3: CASTRDSNYGYTF
V: TRBV30; size: -; J: TRBJ2-3; D: -; DNA: TGTGCCTGGAGTGTAATAGCGACCCGCACAGATACGCAGTATTTT; CDR3: CAWSVIATRTDTQYF
V: TRBV6-6; size: -; J: TRBJ2-2; D: -; DNA: TGTGCCAGCAGTCAACACCTTAACACCGGGGAGCTGTTTTTT; CDR3: CASSQHLNTGELFF
V: TRBV19; size: once; J: TRBJ1-1; D: -; DNA: TGTGCCAGTAGTATTAGGGTATTGGGCTGGACTGAAGCTTTCTTT; CDR3: CASSIRVLGWTEAFF
V: TRBV5-1; size: -; J: TRBJ2-1; D: -; DNA: TGCGCCAGCAGCTTGGGGCAGGGGACCTACAATGAGCAGTTCTTC; CDR3: CASSLGQGTYNEQFF
V: TRBV2; size: -; J: TRBJ2-7; D: -; DNA: TGTGCCAGCAGTGGGTGGCAGGACTATTCCTACGAGCAGTACTTC; CDR3: CASSGWQDYSYEQYF
V: TRBV28; size: -; J: TRBJ2-1; D: -; DNA: TGTGCCAGCAGTCCGGATATTGGCTACAATGAGCAGTTCTTC; CDR3: CASSPDIGYNEQFF
V: TRBV27; size: once; J: TRBJ1-1; D: -; DNA: TGTGCCAGCAGTTTATATAGGAACACTGAAGCTTTCTTT; CDR3: CASSLYRNTEAFF
V: TRBV14; size: -; J: TRBJ2-3; D: TRBD2; DNA: TGTGCCAGCAGCCCGTTCCGGACTAGCGGGATTGATACGCAGTATTTT; CDR3: CASSPFRTSGIDTQYF
V: TRBV5-1; size: -; J: TRBJ2-2; D: -; DNA: TGCGCCAGCAGCTTGCCCGACCCCGGGGAGCTGTTTTTT; CDR3: CASSLPDPGELFF
V: TRBV5-5; size: few; J: TRBJ1-5; D: -; DNA: TGTGCCAGCAGCTCGGGACACAGCAATCAGCCCCAGCATTTT; CDR3: CASSSGHSNQPQHF
V: TRBV5-4; size: -; J: TRBJ1-1; D: -; DNA: TGTGCCAGCAGCCCCCCCCGGGGGACGAACACTGAAGCTTTCTTT; CDR3: CASSPPRGTNTEAFF
V: TRBV30; size: -; J: TRBJ1-1; D: -; DNA: TGTGCCTTGGTCCTGAACACTGAAGCTTTCTTT; CDR3: CALVLNTEAFF
V: TRBV28; size: -; J: TRBJ2-7; D: -; DNA: TGTGCCAGCAGACCCCGACAAACCGCCTACGAGCAGTACTTC; CDR3: CASRPRQTAYEQYF
V: TRBV27; size: -; J: TRBJ1-6; D: -; DNA: TGTGCCAGCAGTTTACCTCCGGGACCGGGTTATTCACCCCTCCACTTT; CDR3: CASSLPPGPGYSPLHF
V: TRBV27; size: -; J: TRBJ2-1; D: TRBD2; DNA: TGTGCCAGCAGTTCCGGGGAGCGGGGGTACAATGAGCAGTTCTTC; CDR3: CASSSGERGYNEQFF
V: TRBV19; size: -; J: TRBJ1-4; D: -; DNA: TGTGCCAGTAGTCTCGGGGGACTGGACAAACGAAATGAAAAACTGTTTTTT; CDR3: CASSLGGLDKRNEKLFF
V: TRBV6-5; size: -; J: TRBJ1-2; D: TRBD1; DNA: TGTGCCAGCAGTTACTTGACAGGGGATGGCTACACCTTC; CDR3: CASSYLTGDGYTF
V: TRBV9; size: -; J: TRBJ2-2; D: -; DNA: TGTGCCAGCAGCTGGGGGACCCTGAACACCGGGGAGCTGTTTTTT; CDR3: CASSWGTLNTGELFF
V: TRBV28; size: -; J: TRBJ1-2; D: -; DNA: TGTGCCAGCAGTTTAAGGATGCGGAGCCTTCAAGGTTCCTATGGCTACACCTTC; CDR3: CASSLRMRSLQGSYGYTF
V: TRBV4-3; size: -; J: TRBJ2-2; D: -; DNA: TGCGCCAGCAGCCCCACGCTCGGGTTTAGCGGAACCAACACCGGGGAGCTGTTTTTT; CDR3: CASSPTLGFSGTNTGELFF
V: TRBV5-1; size: -; J: TRBJ1-1; D: -; DNA: TGCGCCAGCAGCTTGGGATTTTCCCTACCAGCTGAAGCTTTCTTT; CDR3: CASSLGFSLPAEAFF
V: TRBV29-1; size: -; J: TRBJ2-1; D: TRBD2; DNA: TGCAGCGTTGAAGATCCTCGGGGGGTAACTGAGCAGTTCTTC; CDR3: CSVEDPRGVTEQFF
V: TRBV4-2; size: -; J: TRBJ2-6; D: -; DNA: TGTGCCAGCAGCCAAGGACCTACCGGGGCCAACGTCCTGACTTTC; CDR3: CASSQGPTGANVLTF
V: TRBV20-1; size: -; J: TRBJ1-1; D: -; DNA: TGCAGTGCTATCCACCGGGGGGGAGCTTTCTTT; CDR3: CSAIHRGGAFF
V: TRBV6-5; size: -; J: TRBJ2-5; D: -; DNA: TGTGCCAGCAGCCTAGGGGCAGTAGAGACCCAGTACTTC; CDR3: CASSLGAVETQYF
V: TRBV6-5; size: -; J: TRBJ2-2; D: TRBD2; DNA: TGTGCCAGCAGTTACCTGCGGGGGGGCCGTACCGGGGAGCTGTTTTTT; CDR3: CASSYLRGGRTGELFF
V: TRBV7-2; size: -; J: TRBJ2-7; D: -; DNA: TGTGCCAGCAGACCGTCCCACCTACCTTCCTACGAGCAGTACTTC; CDR3: CASRPSHLPSYEQYF
V: TRBV9; size: once; J: TRBJ1-2; D: TRBD1; DNA: TGTGCCAGCAGCACCGGACAGGGGCGTGGTGGCTACACCTTC; CDR3: CASSTGQGRGGYTF
V: TRBV19; size: -; J: TRBJ1-2; D: -; DNA: TGTGCCAGTAGGGCGGCAGGGCTCACCTATGGCTACACCTTC; CDR3: CASRAAGLTYGYTF
V: TRBV14; size: -; J: TRBJ2-7; D: -; DNA: TGTGCCAGCAGTCAGGGATACGAGCAGTACTTC; CDR3: CASSQGYEQYF
V: TRBV19; size: once; J: TRBJ1-1; D: -; DNA: TGTGCCAGTATCTCCTCGAAGGGGCCTATGCGTGATCGGGGTGAAGCTTTCTTT; CDR3: CASISSKGPMRDRGEAFF
V: TRBV19; size: few; J: TRBJ1-2; D: -; DNA: TGTGCCAGTGACCCGGGCCTGAACGGCGGCTACACCTTC; CDR3: CASDPGLNGGYTF
V: TRBV7-2; size: few; J: TRBJ1-3; D: -; DNA: TGTGCCAGCAGCACAGCCTCTGGAAACACCATATATTTT; CDR3: CASSTASGNTIYF
V: TRBV4-1; size: -; J: TRBJ2-2; D: TRBD1; DNA: TGCGCCAGCAGCCAATTGGATATGGGGACAGGCTCCGGGGAGCTGTTTTTT; CDR3: CASSQLDMGTGSGELFF
V: TRBV7-9; size: -; J: TRBJ2-5; D: TRBD1; DNA: TGTGCCAGCAGCTTATTCACAGGGGGAGAGACCCAGTACTTC; CDR3: CASSLFTGGETQYF
V: TRBV28; size: -; J: TRBJ1-1; D: -; DNA: TGTGCCAGCGTTGGGGGGGGAGCGGTGGAAGCTTTCTTT; CDR3: CASVGGGAVEAFF
V: TRBV27; size: few; J: TRBJ2-2; D: -; DNA: TGTGCCAGCAGTTTACTACGGGGTTTAAACACCGGGGAGCTGTTTTTT; CDR3: CASSLLRGLNTGELFF
V: TRBV19; size: -; J: TRBJ2-5; D: -; DNA: TGTGCCAGTACTAAAACAGGGGAGACCCAGTACTTC; CDR3: CASTKTGETQYF
V: TRBV10-3; size: -; J: TRBJ1-2; D: -; DNA: TGTGCCATCAGTGATCCCAAGTTAGGCTATGGCTACACCTTC; CDR3: CAISDPKLGYGYTF
V: TRBV4-3; size: -; J: TRBJ2-7; D: TRBD2; DNA: TGCGCCAGCAGCCAAGATAGGGCTAGCGGACTCTACGAGCAGTACTTC; CDR3: CASSQDRASGLYEQYF
V: TRBV7-9; size: once; J: TRBJ2-1; D: -; DNA: TGTGCCAGCAGCTTAAAGACACTCAGGAATGAGCAGTTCTTC; CDR3: CASSLKTLRNEQFF
V: TRBV4-1; size: -; J: TRBJ2-2; D: TRBD1; DNA: TGCGCCAGCAGGCGACAGGGGACGAACACCGGGGAGCTGTTTTTT; CDR3: CASRRQGTNTGELFF
V: TRBV7-9; size: -; J: TRBJ2-5; D: TRBD1; DNA: TGTGCCAGCAGCTCTGGGACAGGGGTGACCCAGTACTTC; CDR3: CASSSGTGVTQYF
V: TRBV7-2; size: few; J: TRBJ2-3; D: -; DNA: TGTGCCAGCAGCTTAAGGTATACGCAGTATTTT; CDR3: CASSLRYTQYF
V: TRBV27; size: -; J: TRBJ1-5; D: TRBD1; DNA: TGTGCCAGCAGTCATGGGACAGGGAGCAATCAGCCCCAGCATTTT; CDR3: CASSHGTGSNQPQHF
V: TRBV6-1; size: -; J: TRBJ2-3; D: -; DNA: TGTGCCAGCGCCACTACTCTGGGGCGTACACAGTATTTT; CDR3: CASATTLGRTQYF
V: TRBV15; size: -; J: TRBJ2-1; D: TRBD2; DNA: TGTGCCACCAGCAAGCGGGGGGGCTCTCCGTTCTTC; CDR3: CATSKRGGSPFF
V: TRBV28; size: -; J: TRBJ1-2; D: -; DNA: TGTGCCAGCAGGCCCCCGGGACGGAGGTATGGCTACACCTTC; CDR3: CASRPPGRRYGYTF
V: TRBV7-8; size: -; J: TRBJ1-5; D: -; DNA: TGTGCCAGCAGCCGACAGACAAATCAGCCCCAGCATTTT; CDR3: CASSRQTNQPQHF
V: TRBV19; size: -; J: TRBJ1-1; D: TRBD1; DNA: TGTGCCAGCTCGAGCGGCCGGGACAGGGTCTCTGAAGCTTTCTTT; CDR3: CASSSGRDRVSEAFF
V: TRBV11-2; size: -; J: TRBJ2-5; D: TRBD2; DNA: TGTGCCAGCAGCCTCAGGCTAACCGGGACTAGCGGGAGGGCTGAGACCCAGTACTTC; CDR3: CASSLRLTGTSGRAETQYF
V: TRBV5-1; size: -; J: TRBJ2-5; D: -; DNA: TGCGCCAGCGGTCCCTCGTACCAGACCGAAGAGACCCAGTACTTC; CDR3: CASGPSYQTEETQYF
V: TRBV7-9; size: -; J: TRBJ2-7; D: TRBD1; DNA: TGTGCCAGCAGCGGAAAGACAGGGGGGTCCTACGAGCAGTACTTC; CDR3: CASSGKTGGSYEQYF
V: TRBV19; size: -; J: TRBJ1-5; D: -; DNA: TGTGCCAGTAGGATCTTGGACAGAAATAACATATATAGCAATCAGCCCCAGCATTTT; CDR3: CASRILDRNNIYSNQPQHF